This TCR beta chain was identified in a study of T cell responses to AZD1222 COVID-19 vaccine (dated by TCRdb to the early 2020s). Background for the entire study: A total of around 240 trial participants underwent TCR sequencing, of whom 207 received two doses of AZD1222 and roughly 25 received two doses of the MenACWY control vaccine. Trial participants were enrolled into age subgroups of 18-55, 56-69 and 70-plus years, which contained around 150, 29 and 61 TCR-sequenced participants, respectively. Study-wide findings and limitations: A significant rise in spike-specific TCR breadth and depth was observed after two AZD1222 doses relative to day 0 and relative to MenACWY recipients. The 56-69-year group was small, and its depth increase did not reach significance, likely because of low power. Participants were mostly white British, with more females than males. The authors suggested clonal diversity may have been underestimated. Only five or six AZD1222 recipients were SARS-CoV-2 seropositive at baseline, limiting conclusions about previously exposed vaccinees. Vaccine-associated CD4 TCRs spanned the whole spike protein, with dominant responses in regions 160-218 and 743-854. Reportedly, almost half of the unique spike-specific TCRs recognized epitopes lying outside the regions that are mutated in the B.1.351 and B.1.1.7 variants. Because no samples from the day 14 peak response were available, repertoires could be characterized only after the peak T cell response.

Trimming leaves V shorter by 7 bases and J shorter by 9 bases, with the junction holding 7 bases beyond the gene matches. Reading from cysteine to phenylalanine, the CDR3 counts 13 amino acids. Only CDR3 DNA remains: 39 bases, in frame from the first base. The CDR3 regions of human TCRbeta chains were analyzed by immunosequencing. From the authors' description of their analysis: TCRs in the repertoires were compared against a reference library of SARS-CoV-2-specific TCRs that had been generated with the MIRA antigen-specificity platform. Breadth meant the fraction of unique TCRs that were SARS-CoV-2-associated, whereas depth meant the fraction of total T cells that were SARS-CoV-2-associated. Using the MIRA data, each spike-specific TCR was assigned both to the spike region to which the TCR was reactive and to a CD4 or CD8 class. Log10-transformed breadth and depth values were compared by one-way ANOVA with Sidak's multiple comparisons tests. In TCRdb, the immuneACCESS table is reduced to in-frame sequences with V and J assigned. These tables do not hold every clone; where another copy was compared, an unresolved V gene accounts for under half, and the others remain unexplained. V, J and clone size are those of that table, while D and trimming were read from the DNA. In all, the sample holds 90,000 to 140,000 clones, and 89% of those were seen once. Approximately 40% of the sample is taken by the ten largest.

In light of the paper, this sample's time point label describes: about 28 days (+/-7) after the second vaccine dose. Because spike-specific TCR depth and breadth did not differ between the two schedules, AZD1222 recipients who got a second dose at roughly 4 weeks were pooled with those who got a second dose at roughly 12 weeks. Vaccinee samples were obtained from the UK trials COV001 and COV002, which included a single-blind randomized controlled phase 2/3 trial of AZD1222 (ChAdOx1 nCoV-19) in healthy adults. For TCRbeta chain sequencing, PBMC samples were collected from trial participants at day 0 and at day 28 after the second dose. As to this clone: The specificity of this receptor is unknown. Base-call qualities are not available, and no considerably larger clone is one nucleotide away.

This specimen was peripheral blood, taken 28 days after the second AZD1222 dose. The chain couples TRBV12-3 or TRBV12-4 to TRBJ1-5; 9 bases in the junction line up with TRBD1. The receptor comes from an adult who received the AZD1222 COVID-19 vaccine. CDR3 loop: CASTHRGLTPQHF. The DNA is as follows: TGTGCCAGCACCCACAGGGGGCTCACGCCCCAGCATTTT.